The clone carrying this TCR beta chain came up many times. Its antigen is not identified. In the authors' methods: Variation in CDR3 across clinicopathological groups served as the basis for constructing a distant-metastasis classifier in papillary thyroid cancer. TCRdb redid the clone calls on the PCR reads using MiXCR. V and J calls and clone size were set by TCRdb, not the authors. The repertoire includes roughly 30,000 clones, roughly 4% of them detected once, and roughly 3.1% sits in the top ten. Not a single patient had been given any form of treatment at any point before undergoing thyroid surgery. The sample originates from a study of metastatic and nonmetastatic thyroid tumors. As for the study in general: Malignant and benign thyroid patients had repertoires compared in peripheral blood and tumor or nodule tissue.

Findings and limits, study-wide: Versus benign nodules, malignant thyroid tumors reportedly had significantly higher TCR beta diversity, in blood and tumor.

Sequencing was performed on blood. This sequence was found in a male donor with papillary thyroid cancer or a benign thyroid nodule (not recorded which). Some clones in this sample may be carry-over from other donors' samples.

The CDR3 spells CASSLGLSTFF. DNA of the CDR3: TGTGCCAGCAGTTTAGGGTTGTCAACTTTCTTT. J is TRBJ1-1 and V is TRBV28; D not resolved. CDR3 length: 11 residues. V was cut by 2 bases and J by 12 bases, with 10 bases left in between. Germline loops: CDR1 MDHEN, CDR2 SYDVKM.